Below, one TCR beta chain is given with its context. Its antigen remains unidentified. No qualities accompany the bases; no much larger clone lies one base away. This entry belongs to a study of vaccination and CD4 T cells after COVID-19 (dated by TCRdb to the early 2020s). Concerning the study at large: Convalescent patients had a positive SARS-CoV-2 result on nasal swab PCR, and of these patients, under ten had mild disease and one had severe disease. The convalescent cohort included six males and four females, with two Hispanic individuals, seven Caucasians, two Asians and one multiracial person. Overlapping spike peptide pools from SARS-CoV-2 and from the common cold coronaviruses HCoV-NL63, HCoV-OC43 and HCoV-229E were used as culture stimuli. In some eleven COVID-19 convalescent patients and a handful of infection-naive healthy vaccine recipients, researchers compared the spike-specific CD4+ TCR repertoire from before mRNA vaccination with the repertoire from after. Post-vaccine blood samples were collected a median of approximately 72 days after the second vaccine dose, ranging from about 14 to 241 days. Post-COVID blood samples were collected from convalescent patients a median of roughly 100 days after diagnosis, with a range of roughly 35 to 161 days. Two doses of either the Pfizer-BioNTech BNT162b2 vaccine (n=8) or the Moderna mRNA-1273 vaccine (n=2) were administered to participants. Control cultures used a CEFX viral epitope pool as positive control, an HIV-1 Nef peptide pool as negative control, or no peptide.

What the authors observed across the whole study: In convalescent patients, nearly all vaccine-specific clones (304 of 307) were found to be mono-reactive for SARS-CoV-2 spike rather than cross-reactive with common cold coronaviruses. Only a relatively small number of convalescent patients were included in the study, and early timepoints following natural infection were not analyzed. Among convalescent patients, a median about 86% of the SARS-CoV-2-reactive clones seen after vaccination appeared only after vaccination, which suggests priming specific to the vaccine. An increase in the median number of SARS-CoV-2-reactive clonotypes from 20 to 25 after infection to a few dozen after vaccination was observed, but the change was not found to be significant.

Reading the label with the study, this specimen's treatment or condition is: approximately 9-day PBMC culture with coronavirus spike peptide pools or control peptides (ViraFEST assay). The ViraFEST assay was used in the study, in which antigen-specific T cells were expanded with peptide pools and expanded clonotypes were subsequently identified by TCR sequencing. The convalescent patients' positive SARS-CoV-2 PCR tests were from March to December 2020, which was before the Alpha, Beta and Delta variants emerged in the United States. Each well held 2 million or so PBMCs cultured in IMDM containing approximately 5% human AB serum and 9 to 10 IU/ml IL-2, with about 10 ug/ml peptide pools added. Half of the culture medium was replaced with fresh IL-2-containing medium on days 3 and 7. After more than 8 days of culture, CD4+ T cells were isolated by negative selection using the EasySep CD4+ T cell isolation kit. PBMCs were separated from whole blood using Ficoll-Paque Plus gradient centrifugation and then either used fresh or cryopreserved at -140C. In general, triplicate wells were set up for every culture condition.

The CDR3 spans 13 residues, from the cysteine through the phenylalanine. CDR3 DNA is the only sequence kept; it has 39 bases, read in frame from the first base. For CDR1 and CDR2, the germline V gene (reference sequence) lists DFQATT and SNEGSKA. Cut back by 3 bases and 3 bases, the V and J ends lie 12 bases apart. Library creation used PCR. DNA from cultured CD4+ T cells was subjected to TCR sequencing with the Oncomine TCR Beta short-read assay at the Johns Hopkins FTIC core. The QIAamp micro DNA kit was used to extract genomic DNA from the cultured CD4+ T cells. The Oncomine TCR Beta libraries from cultured CD4+ T cells were pooled using unique dual indexes and then sequenced on an Illumina iSeq 100. The authors' pipeline ran thus. Non-productive sequences were filtered out, and CDR3s that did not start with C, did not end with F or W, or were shorter than 7 amino acids were discarded. Antigen-specific clonotypes were identified using the MANAFEST web application through comparison of peptide-stimulated wells with reference and other culture wells. For a clone to be called positive, the clone needed an FDR below 0.05, an odds ratio above 5, and a productive frequency above 0.1% in at least two of three replicate wells. Cross-reactive clonotypes were defined as significantly expanded in both SARS-CoV-2 spike wells and at least one common cold coronavirus spike condition. Similarity between CDR3 sequences was evaluated in R version 3.6.1 using Levenshtein distances (stringdist) and unrooted phylogenetic trees (ape). The raw public reads went through TCRdb reprocessing: fastp at Q25, MiXCR clone calling, in-frame beta chains kept. Rows with one shared CDR3 protein collapse into an entry with the most common genes and DNA. The V and J calls follow TCRdb's processing rather than the paper's. For this sample there are about 23,000 distinct CDR3 sequences; roughly 53% appear just once. The leading ten clones occupy roughly 2.8% of the sample.

Sequenced: CD4+ T cells from blood, cultured in vitro. The chain is made from TRBV20-1 and TRBJ2-7; no confident D gene assignment can be made. The receptor comes from a human donor who had recovered from COVID-19. The DNA sequence follows: TGCAGTGCTAGTAGTCGTGCTGGCTACGAGCAGTACTTC. Translated, this gives CSASSRAGYEQYF.